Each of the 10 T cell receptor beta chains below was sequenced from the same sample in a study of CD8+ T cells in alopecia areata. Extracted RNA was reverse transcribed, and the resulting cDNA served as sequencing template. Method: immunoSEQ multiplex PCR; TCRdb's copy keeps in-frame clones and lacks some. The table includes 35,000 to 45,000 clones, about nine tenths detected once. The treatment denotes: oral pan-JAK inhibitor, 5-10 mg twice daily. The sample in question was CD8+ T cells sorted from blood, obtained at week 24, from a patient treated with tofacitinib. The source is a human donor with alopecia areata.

The CDR3 DNA follows: TGTGCCACCAGCAGAAAACCCCGGGACAGCGTCGCTGAAGCTTTCTTT. Protein sequence: CATSRKPRDSVAEAFF. This chain links TRBV15 with TRBJ1-1, with 7 bases fitting TRBD1. The CDR3 sequence is 16 residues long. V was pared by 2 bases and J by 6 bases, with 12 bases of the junction left unmatched. Germline CDR1 LNHNV, CDR2 YYDKDF (reference sequence).

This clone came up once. The CDR3 region is CASYRTSGDPNEQFF. The CDR3 nucleotides are TGTGCCTCCTATAGGACTAGCGGGGACCCCAATGAGCAGTTCTTC. V and J are TRBV30 and TRBJ2-1, with 12 bases fitting TRBD2. From germline, CDR1 is GTSNPN and CDR2 SVGIG (reference sequence). This CDR3 comprises 15 residues. With V trimmed by 7 bases and J by 6 bases, 10 bases remained unmatched.

CDR3 bases: TGTGCCAGCAGCTTCGAGGGGGGGCCCCCCTACAATGAGCAGTTCTTC. It is translated as CASSFEGGPPYNEQFF. The genes are TRBV5-4 and TRBJ2-1, with a weak D call TRBD2 (7 bases). Germline V gene lookup returns CDR1 SGHNT and CDR2 YYREEE (reference sequence). V was shortened by 2 bases and J by 2 bases, with 14 bases between the two germline ends. The CDR3 consists of 16 residues.

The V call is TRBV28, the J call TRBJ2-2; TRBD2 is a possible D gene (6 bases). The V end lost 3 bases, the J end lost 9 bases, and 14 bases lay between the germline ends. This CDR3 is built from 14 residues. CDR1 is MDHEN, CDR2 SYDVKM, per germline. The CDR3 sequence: CASSLSREERELFF. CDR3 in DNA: TGTGCCAGCAGTTTGTCCAGGGAGGAGCGGGAGCTGTTTTTT.

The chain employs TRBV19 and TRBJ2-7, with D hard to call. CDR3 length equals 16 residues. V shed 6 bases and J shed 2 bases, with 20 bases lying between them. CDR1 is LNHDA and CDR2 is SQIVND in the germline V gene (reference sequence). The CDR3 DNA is TGTGCCAGTAGGGCCGCCCACGGTGAGGCTGCCTACGAGCAGTACTTC. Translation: CASRAAHGEAAYEQYF.

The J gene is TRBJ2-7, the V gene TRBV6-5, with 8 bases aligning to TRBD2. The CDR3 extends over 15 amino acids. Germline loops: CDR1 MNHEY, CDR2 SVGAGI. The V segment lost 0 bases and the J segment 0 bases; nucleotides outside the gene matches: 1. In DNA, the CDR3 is TGTGCCAGCAGTTACTCTAGCGGGGACTCCTACGAGCAGTACTTC. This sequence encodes CASSYSSGDSYEQYF.

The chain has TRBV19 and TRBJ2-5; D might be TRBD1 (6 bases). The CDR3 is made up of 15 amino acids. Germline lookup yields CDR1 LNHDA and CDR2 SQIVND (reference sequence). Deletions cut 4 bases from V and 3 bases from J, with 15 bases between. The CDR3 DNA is TGTGCCAGTAGTACAGGGGTGGAGCTCAAAGAGACCCAGTACTTC. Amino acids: CASSTGVELKETQYF.

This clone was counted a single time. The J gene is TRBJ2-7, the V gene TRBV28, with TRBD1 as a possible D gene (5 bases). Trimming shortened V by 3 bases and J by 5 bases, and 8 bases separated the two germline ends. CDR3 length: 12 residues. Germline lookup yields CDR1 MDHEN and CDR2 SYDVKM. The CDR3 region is CASSFIGDEQYF. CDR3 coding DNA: TGTGCCAGCAGTTTTATAGGGGACGAGCAGTACTTC.

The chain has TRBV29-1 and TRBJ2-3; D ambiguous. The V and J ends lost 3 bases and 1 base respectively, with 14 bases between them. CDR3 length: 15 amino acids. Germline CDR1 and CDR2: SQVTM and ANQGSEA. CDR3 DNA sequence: TGCAGCGTTGACGTCCCGAAGGTGGGCACAGATACGCAGTATTTT. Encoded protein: CSVDVPKVGTDTQYF.

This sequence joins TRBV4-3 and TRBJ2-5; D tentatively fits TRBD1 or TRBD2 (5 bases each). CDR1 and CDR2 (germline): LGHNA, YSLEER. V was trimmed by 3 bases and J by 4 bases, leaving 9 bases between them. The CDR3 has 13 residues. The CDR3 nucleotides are TGCGCCAGCAGCCAGGGGACCCTAGAGACCCAGTACTTC. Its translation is CASSQGTLETQYF.